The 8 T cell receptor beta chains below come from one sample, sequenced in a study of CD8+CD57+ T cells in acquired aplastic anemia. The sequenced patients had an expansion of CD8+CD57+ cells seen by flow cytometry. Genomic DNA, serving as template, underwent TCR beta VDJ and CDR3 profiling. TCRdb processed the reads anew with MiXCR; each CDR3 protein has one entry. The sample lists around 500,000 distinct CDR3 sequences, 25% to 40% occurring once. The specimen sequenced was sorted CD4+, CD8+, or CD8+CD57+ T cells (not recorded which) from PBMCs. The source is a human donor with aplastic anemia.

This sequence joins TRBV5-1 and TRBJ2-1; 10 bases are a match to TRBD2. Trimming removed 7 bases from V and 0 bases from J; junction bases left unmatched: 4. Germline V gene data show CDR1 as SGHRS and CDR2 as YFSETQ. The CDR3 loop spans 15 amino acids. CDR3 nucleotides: TGCGCCAGCGAGGCTAGCGGGGGCTCCTACAATGAGCAGTTCTTC. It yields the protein CASEASGGSYNEQFF.

CDR3 in amino acids: CSASGQFYEQYF. CDR3 nucleotide sequence: TGCAGTGCTTCTGGACAGTTCTACGAGCAGTACTTC. V is TRBV20-1 and J is TRBJ2-7; D perhaps matches TRBD1 (6 bases). V lost 5 bases, J lost 3 bases, and 11 bases lay in between. Looked up from germline, CDR1 is DFQATT and CDR2 is SNEGSKA (reference sequence). This CDR3 comprises 12 residues.

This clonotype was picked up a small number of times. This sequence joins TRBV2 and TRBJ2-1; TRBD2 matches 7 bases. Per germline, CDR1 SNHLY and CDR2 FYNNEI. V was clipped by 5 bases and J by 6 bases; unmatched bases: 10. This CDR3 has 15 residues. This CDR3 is CASSTQSSGPNEQFF. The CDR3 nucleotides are TGTGCCAGCAGTACCCAATCTAGCGGACCCAATGAGCAGTTCTTC.

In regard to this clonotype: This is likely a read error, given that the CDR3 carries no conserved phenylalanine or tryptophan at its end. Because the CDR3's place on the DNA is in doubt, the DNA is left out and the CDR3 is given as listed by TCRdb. The CDR3 spells CATSDNRGSGL. The chain employs TRBV24-1 and TRBJ1-3. CDR1 KGHDR and CDR2 SFDVKD come from the germline V gene. The CDR3 spans 11 residues, counting both ends.

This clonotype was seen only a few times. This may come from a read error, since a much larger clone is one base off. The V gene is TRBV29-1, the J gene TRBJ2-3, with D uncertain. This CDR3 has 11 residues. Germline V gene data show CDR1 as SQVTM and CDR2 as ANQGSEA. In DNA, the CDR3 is TGCAGCGTTGTCATCCTGGATACGCGGTATTTT. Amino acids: CSVVILDTRYF.

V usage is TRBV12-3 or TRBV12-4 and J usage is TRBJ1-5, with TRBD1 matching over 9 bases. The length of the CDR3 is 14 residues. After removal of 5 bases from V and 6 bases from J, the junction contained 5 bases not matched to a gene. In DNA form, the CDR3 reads TGTGCCAGCAGTCAAGGACAGGGGACTCAGCCCCAGCATTTT. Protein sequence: CASSQGQGTQPQHF.

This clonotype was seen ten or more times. CDR3 DNA sequence: TGCAGTGCTAGGACAGGGGAAGAGCAGTACTTC. This sequence encodes CSARTGEEQYF. The chain joins TRBV20-1 to TRBJ2-7, with 8 bases lining up with TRBD1. CDR1 is DFQATT, CDR2 SNEGSKA, per germline (reference sequence). This CDR3 has 11 residues. Trimming took 3 bases from V and 7 from J; bases not matched to a gene: 2.

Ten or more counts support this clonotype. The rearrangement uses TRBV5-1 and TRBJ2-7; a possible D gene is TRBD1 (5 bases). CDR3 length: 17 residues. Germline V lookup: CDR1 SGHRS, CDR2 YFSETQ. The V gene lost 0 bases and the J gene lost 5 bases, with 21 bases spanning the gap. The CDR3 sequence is CASSLATSTLGPHEQYF. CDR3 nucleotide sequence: TGCGCCAGCAGCTTGGCGACCTCAACCCTGGGGCCTCACGAGCAGTACTTC. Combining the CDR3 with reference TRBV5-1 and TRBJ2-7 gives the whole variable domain KAGVTQTPRYLIKTRGQQVTLSCSPISGHRSVSWYQQTPGQGLQFLFEYFSETQRNKGNFPGRFSGRQFSNSRSEMNVSTLELGDSALYLCASSLATSTLGPHEQYFGPGTRLTVT.